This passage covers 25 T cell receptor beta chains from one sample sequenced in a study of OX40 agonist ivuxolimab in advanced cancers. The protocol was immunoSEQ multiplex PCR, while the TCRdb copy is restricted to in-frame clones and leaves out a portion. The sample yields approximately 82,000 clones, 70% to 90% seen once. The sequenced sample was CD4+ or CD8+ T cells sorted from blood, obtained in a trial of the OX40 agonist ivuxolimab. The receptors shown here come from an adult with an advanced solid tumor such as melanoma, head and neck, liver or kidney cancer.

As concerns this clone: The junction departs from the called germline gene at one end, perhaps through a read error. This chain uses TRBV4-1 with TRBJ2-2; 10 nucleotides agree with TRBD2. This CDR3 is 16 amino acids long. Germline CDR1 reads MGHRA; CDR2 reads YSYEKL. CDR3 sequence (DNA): TGCGCCAGCAGCCAAGAACGAGCGGGAGGGCCCGGGGAGCCGTTTTTT. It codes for CASSQERAGGPGEPFF.

CDR3 amino acids: CASGTGGTYEQYF. DNA of the CDR3: TGTGCCAGCGGGACGGGGGGGACCTACGAGCAGTACTTC. The chain links TRBV9 to TRBJ2-7; 8 nucleotides match TRBD2. The V segment lost 7 bases and the J segment 2 bases; nucleotides outside the gene matches: 5. The germline gives CDR1 SGDLS, CDR2 YYNGEE. This CDR3 has 13 amino acids.

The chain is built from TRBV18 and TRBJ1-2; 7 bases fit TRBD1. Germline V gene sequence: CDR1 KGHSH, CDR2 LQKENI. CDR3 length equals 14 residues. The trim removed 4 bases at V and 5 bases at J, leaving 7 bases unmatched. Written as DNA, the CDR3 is TGTGCCAGCTCACAACAGGGGACCGGGTATGGCTACACCTTC. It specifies CASSQQGTGYGYTF.

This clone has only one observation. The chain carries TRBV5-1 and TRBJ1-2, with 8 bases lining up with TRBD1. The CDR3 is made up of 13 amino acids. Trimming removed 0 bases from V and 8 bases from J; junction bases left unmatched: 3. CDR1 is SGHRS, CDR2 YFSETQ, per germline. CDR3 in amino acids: CASSLEGQAGYTF. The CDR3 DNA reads TGCGCCAGCAGCTTGGAGGGACAGGCGGGCTACACCTTC. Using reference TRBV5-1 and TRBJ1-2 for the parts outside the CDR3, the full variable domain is KAGVTQTPRYLIKTRGQQVTLSCSPISGHRSVSWYQQTPGQGLQFLFEYFSETQRNKGNFPGRFSGRQFSNSRSEMNVSTLELGDSALYLCASSLEGQAGYTFGSGTRLTVV.

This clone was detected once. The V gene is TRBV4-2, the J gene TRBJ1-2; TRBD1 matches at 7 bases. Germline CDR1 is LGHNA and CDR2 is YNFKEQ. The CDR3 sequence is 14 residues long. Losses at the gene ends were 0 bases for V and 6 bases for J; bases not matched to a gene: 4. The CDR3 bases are TGTGCCAGCAGCCAAGAGACAGGGTGGCATGGCTACACCTTC. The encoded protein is CASSQETGWHGYTF.

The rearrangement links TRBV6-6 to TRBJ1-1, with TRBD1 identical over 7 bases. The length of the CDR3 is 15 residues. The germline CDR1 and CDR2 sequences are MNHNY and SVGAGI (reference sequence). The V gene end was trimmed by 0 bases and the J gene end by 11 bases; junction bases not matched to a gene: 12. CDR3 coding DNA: TGTGCCAGCAGTTACTCCCGGACAGGCGAGACTAGTGCTTTCTTT. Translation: CASSYSRTGETSAFF.

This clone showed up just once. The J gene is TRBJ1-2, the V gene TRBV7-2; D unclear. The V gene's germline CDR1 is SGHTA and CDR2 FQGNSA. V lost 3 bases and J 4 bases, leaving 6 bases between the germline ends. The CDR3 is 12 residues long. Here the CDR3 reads CASSFNSYGYTF. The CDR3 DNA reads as TGTGCCAGCAGCTTCAACAGCTATGGCTACACCTTC.

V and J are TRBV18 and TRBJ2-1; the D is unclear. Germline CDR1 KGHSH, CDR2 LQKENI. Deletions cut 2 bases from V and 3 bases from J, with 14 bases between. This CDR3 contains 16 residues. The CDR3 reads CASSPDLRTHYNEQFF. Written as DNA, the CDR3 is TGTGCCAGCTCACCAGACTTACGGACCCACTACAATGAGCAGTTCTTC.

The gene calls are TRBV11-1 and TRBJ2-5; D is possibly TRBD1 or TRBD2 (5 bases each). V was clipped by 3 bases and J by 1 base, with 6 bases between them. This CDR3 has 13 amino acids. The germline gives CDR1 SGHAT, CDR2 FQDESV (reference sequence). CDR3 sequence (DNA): TGTGCCAGCAGCTTCGGGACCCAAGAGACCCAGTACTTC. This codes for CASSFGTQETQYF. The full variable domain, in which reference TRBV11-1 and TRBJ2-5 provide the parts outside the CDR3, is EAEVAQSPRYKITEKSQAVAFWCDPISGHATLYWYRQILGQGPELLVQFQDESVVDDSQLPKDRFSAERLKGVDSTLKIQPAELGDSAMYLCASSFGTQETQYFGPGTRLLVL.

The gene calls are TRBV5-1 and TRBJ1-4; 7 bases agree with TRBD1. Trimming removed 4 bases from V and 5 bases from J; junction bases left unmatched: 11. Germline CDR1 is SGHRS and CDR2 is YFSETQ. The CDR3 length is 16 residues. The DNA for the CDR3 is TGCGCCAGCAGCAGAGGGGACAGCAGTTTGAATGAAAAACTGTTTTTT. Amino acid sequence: CASSRGDSSLNEKLFF.

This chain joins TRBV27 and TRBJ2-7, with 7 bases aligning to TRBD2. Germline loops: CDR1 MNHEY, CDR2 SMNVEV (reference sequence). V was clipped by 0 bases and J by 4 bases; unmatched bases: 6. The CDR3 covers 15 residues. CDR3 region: CASSLSGGVGYEQYF. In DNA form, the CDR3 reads TGTGCCAGCAGTTTATCGGGGGGGGTAGGATACGAGCAGTACTTC.

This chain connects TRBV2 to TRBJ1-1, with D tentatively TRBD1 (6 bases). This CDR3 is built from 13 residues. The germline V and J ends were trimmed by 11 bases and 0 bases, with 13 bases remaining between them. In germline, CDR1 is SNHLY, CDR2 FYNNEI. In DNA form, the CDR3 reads TGTGCCGGGAGACAGGACATGAACACTGAAGCTTTCTTT. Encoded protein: CAGRQDMNTEAFF.

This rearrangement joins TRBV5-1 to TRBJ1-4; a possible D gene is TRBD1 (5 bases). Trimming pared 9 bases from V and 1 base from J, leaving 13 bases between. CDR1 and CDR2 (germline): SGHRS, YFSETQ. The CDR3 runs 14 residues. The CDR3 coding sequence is TGCGCCACCAAGCATGGGGGAACTAATGAAAAACTGTTTTTT. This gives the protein CATKHGGTNEKLFF. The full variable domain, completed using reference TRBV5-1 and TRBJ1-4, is KAGVTQTPRYLIKTRGQQVTLSCSPISGHRSVSWYQQTPGQGLQFLFEYFSETQRNKGNFPGRFSGRQFSNSRSEMNVSTLELGDSALYLCATKHGGTNEKLFFGSGTQLSVL.

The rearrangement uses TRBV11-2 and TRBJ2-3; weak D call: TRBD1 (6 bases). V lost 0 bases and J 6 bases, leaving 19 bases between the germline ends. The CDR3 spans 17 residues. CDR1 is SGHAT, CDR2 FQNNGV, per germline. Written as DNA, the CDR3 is TGTGCCAGCAGCTTAGAAAGGGGCAGGGGTCGTTTGGATACGCAGTATTTT. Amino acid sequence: CASSLERGRGRLDTQYF.

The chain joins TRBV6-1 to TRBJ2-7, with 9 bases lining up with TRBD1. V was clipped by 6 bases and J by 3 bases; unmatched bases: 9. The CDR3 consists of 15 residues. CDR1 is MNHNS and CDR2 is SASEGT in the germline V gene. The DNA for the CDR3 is TGTGCCAGCAGAAAGCCGGGACAGGGCTTCTACGAGCAGTACTTC. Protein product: CASRKPGQGFYEQYF.

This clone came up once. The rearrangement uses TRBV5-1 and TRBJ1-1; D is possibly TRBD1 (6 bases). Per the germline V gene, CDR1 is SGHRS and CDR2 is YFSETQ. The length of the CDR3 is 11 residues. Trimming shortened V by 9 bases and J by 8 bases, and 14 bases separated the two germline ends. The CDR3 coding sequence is TGCGCCAACACAGGGTTGGTCGAAGCTTTCTTT. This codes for CANTGLVEAFF.

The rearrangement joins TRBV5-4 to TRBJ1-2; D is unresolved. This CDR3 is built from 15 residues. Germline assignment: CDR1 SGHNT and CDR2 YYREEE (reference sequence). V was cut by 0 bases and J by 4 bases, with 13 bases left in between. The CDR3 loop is CASSLAVRDIYGYTF. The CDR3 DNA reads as TGTGCCAGCAGCTTGGCCGTGAGAGACATCTATGGCTACACCTTC.

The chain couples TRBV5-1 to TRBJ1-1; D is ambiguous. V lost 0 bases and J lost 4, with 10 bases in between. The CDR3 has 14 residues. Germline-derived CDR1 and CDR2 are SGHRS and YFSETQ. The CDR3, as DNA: TGCGCCAGCAGCTTGGTTGGCACGGGCACTGAAGCTTTCTTT. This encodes CASSLVGTGTEAFF.

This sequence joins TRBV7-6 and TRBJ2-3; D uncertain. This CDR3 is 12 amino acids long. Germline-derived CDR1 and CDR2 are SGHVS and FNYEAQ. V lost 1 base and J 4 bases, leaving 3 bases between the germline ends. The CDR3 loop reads CASSLVSDTQYF. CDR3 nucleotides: TGTGCCAGCAGCTTAGTATCAGATACGCAGTATTTT. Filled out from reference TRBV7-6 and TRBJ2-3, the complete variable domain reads GAGVSQSPRYKVTKRGQDVALRCDPISGHVSLYWYRQALGQGPEFLTYFNYEAQQDKSGLPNDRFSAERPEGSISTLTIQRTEQRDSAMYRCASSLVSDTQYFGPGTRLTVL.

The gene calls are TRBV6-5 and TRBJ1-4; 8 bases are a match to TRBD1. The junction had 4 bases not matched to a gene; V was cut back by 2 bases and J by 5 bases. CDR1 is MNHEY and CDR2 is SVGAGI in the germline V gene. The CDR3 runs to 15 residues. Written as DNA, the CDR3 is TGTGCCAGCAGTTACACAGGGGGGGGGAATGAAAAACTGTTTTTT. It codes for CASSYTGGGNEKLFF.

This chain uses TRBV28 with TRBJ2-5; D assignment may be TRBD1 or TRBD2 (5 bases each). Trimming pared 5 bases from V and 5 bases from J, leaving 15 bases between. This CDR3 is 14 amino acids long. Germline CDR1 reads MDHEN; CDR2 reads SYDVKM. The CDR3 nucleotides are TGTGCCAGCAGTCCCCGAGGGGTCCAGGAGACCCAGTACTTC. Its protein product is CASSPRGVQETQYF.

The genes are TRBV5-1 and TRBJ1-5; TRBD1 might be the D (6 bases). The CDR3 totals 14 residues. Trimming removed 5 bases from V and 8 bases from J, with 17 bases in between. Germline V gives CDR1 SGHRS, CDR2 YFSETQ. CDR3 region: CASSEGGGFEPQHF. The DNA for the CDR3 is TGCGCCAGCAGTGAGGGGGGAGGGTTTGAGCCCCAGCATTTT.

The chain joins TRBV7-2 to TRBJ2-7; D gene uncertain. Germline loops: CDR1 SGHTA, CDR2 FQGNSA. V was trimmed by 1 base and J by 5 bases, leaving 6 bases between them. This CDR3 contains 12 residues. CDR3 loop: CASSLGWDEQYF. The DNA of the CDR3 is TGTGCCAGCAGCTTAGGGTGGGACGAGCAGTACTTC.

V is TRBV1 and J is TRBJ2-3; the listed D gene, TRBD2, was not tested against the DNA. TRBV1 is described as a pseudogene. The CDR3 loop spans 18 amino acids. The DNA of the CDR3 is TGCACCAGCAGCCAAGATGGGACTAGTCCCTCGAGCACAGATACGCAGTATTTT. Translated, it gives CTSSQDGTSPSSTDTQYF.

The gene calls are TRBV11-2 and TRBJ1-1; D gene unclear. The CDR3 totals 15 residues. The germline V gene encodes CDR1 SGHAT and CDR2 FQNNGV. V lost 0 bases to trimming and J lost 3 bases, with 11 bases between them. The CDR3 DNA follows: TGTGCCAGCAGCTTAGAGAGGTTGCGGCACACTGAAGCTTTCTTT. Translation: CASSLERLRHTEAFF.